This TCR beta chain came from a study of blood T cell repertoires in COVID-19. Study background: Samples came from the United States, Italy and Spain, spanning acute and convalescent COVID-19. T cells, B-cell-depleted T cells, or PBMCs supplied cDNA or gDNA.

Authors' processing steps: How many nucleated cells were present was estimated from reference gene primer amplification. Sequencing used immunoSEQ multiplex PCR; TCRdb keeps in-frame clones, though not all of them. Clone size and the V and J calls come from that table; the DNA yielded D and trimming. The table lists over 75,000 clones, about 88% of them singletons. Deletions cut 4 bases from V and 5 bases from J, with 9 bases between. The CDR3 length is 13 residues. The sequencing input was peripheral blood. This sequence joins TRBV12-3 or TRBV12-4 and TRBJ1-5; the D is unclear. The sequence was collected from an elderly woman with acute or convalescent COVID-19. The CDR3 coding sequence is TGTGCCAGCAGTTCGTTCCTAGATCAGCCCCAGCATTTT. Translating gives CASSSFLDQPQHF.